These 27 T cell receptor beta chains share one sample of origin, sequenced in a study of T-cell memory formation after mild COVID-19. One entry per CDR3 protein results from TCRdb running MiXCR on the 5' RACE reads. The sample comprises hundreds of thousands of distinct CDR3 sequences, roughly 15% of which are singletons, and more than 20% rests with the top ten. Sequencing used PBMCs or a T cell subset sorted from them (not recorded which). These receptors were obtained from a young man who had mild COVID-19 (a few samples of this study predate the infection). Cell type and time point are not known.

V usage is TRBV6-2 or TRBV6-3 and J usage is TRBJ1-1; D possibly corresponds to TRBD1 (6 bases). The CDR3 consists of 13 residues. Germline V gene lookup returns CDR1 MNHEY and CDR2 SVGEGT. V was cut by 7 bases and J by 5 bases, with 14 bases left in between. The chain's CDR3 is CASMVGGWTEAFF. The CDR3 DNA follows: TGTGCCAGCATGGTCGGGGGCTGGACTGAAGCTTTCTTT.

This chain uses TRBV6-5 with TRBJ2-2; possible D gene TRBD1, 5 bases. V gave up 4 bases and J gave up 4 bases, with 10 bases separating them. Germline CDR1 MNHEY, CDR2 SVGAGI. CDR3 length: 14 residues. The CDR3: CASSLGPLTGELFF. As DNA, the CDR3 is TGTGCCAGCAGTTTGGGGCCTCTCACCGGGGAGCTGTTTTTT.

The chain joins TRBV7-8 to TRBJ1-3; 7 positions match TRBD1. Germline assignment: CDR1 SGHVS and CDR2 FQNEAQ. CDR3 length: 15 residues. Trimming removed 5 bases from V and 0 bases from J; junction bases left unmatched: 4. For the CDR3, the DNA is TGTGCCAGCAGCCCGGGACAGTCCTCTGGAAACACCATATATTTT. As protein: CASSPGQSSGNTIYF.

The CDR3 sequence is CASSLSGGVHYEQYF. CDR3 nucleotides: TGTGCCAGCAGTTTATCGGGCGGGGTTCACTACGAGCAGTACTTC. V and J are TRBV28 and TRBJ2-7; D perhaps matches TRBD2 (6 bases). V shed 1 base and J shed 3 bases, with 13 bases lying between them. From germline, CDR1 is MDHEN and CDR2 SYDVKM. This CDR3 has 15 amino acids.

This clonotype was counted only a few times. This chain uses TRBV14 with TRBJ2-7; possible D gene TRBD1, 6 bases. This CDR3 comprises 13 residues. The V end was cut by 4 bases, the J end by 3 bases, with 10 bases between. Germline lookup yields CDR1 SGHDN and CDR2 FVKESK. Here the CDR3 reads CASSPRGNYEQYF. CDR3 DNA sequence: TGTGCCAGCAGCCCCAGGGGAAACTACGAGCAGTACTTC. The full variable domain, completed using reference TRBV14 and TRBJ2-7, is EAGVTQFPSHSVIEKGQTVTLRCDPISGHDNLYWYRRVMGKEIKFLLHFVKESKQDESGMPNNRFLAERTGGTYSTLKVQPAELEDSGVYFCASSPRGNYEQYFGPGTRLTVT.

The gene calls are TRBV5-5 and TRBJ2-7; D call uncertain. Germline V lookup: CDR1 SGHKS, CDR2 YYEKEE (reference sequence). Trimming shortened V by 2 bases and J by 6 bases, and 6 bases separated the two germline ends. CDR3 length: 11 residues. CDR3 protein: CASSLLGEQYV. The DNA for the CDR3 is TGTGCCAGCAGCTTATTAGGCGAGCAGTACGTC.

The chain couples TRBV12-5 to TRBJ1-4; the match to TRBD1 covers 7 bases. Germline CDR1 LGHNT, CDR2 FRNRAP. Trimming cost V 6 bases and J 8 bases; bases outside gene matches: 15. This CDR3 contains 16 residues. CDR3 protein: CASGATGAGVIEKLFF. In DNA, the CDR3 is TGTGCTAGTGGCGCTACAGGGGCGGGTGTGATAGAAAAACTGTTTTTT.

This chain joins TRBV20-1 and TRBJ1-1; D unclear. Germline V gene sequence: CDR1 DFQATT, CDR2 SNEGSKA (reference sequence). This CDR3 is built from 15 residues. The V end was cut by 4 bases, the J end by 1 base, with 16 bases between. The CDR3: CSATVAGRANTEAFF. CDR3 nucleotides: TGCAGTGCTACGGTCGCAGGACGGGCGAACACTGAAGCTTTCTTT.

This clonotype has only a few counts. The genes are TRBV9 and TRBJ2-6; 7 positions agree with TRBD1. J lost 4 bases, V lost 4 bases, and 8 bases had no gene match. This CDR3 contains 16 residues. The germline gives CDR1 SGDLS, CDR2 YYNGEE. CDR3 sequence: CASSFRQGPGANVLTF. The CDR3 bases are TGTGCCAGCAGCTTCAGACAGGGTCCCGGGGCCAACGTCCTGACTTTC.

This clonotype came up a few times. The J gene is TRBJ2-3, the V gene TRBV12-3 or TRBV12-4; TRBD2 is a possible D gene (6 bases). There are 14 residues in the CDR3. V was shortened by 2 bases and J by 5 bases, with 11 bases between the two germline ends. The CDR3 region is CASSLLRGRDTQYF. CDR3 coding DNA: TGTGCCAGCAGTTTACTGCGGGGTAGAGATACGCAGTATTTT.

This clonotype was counted only a few times. This rearrangement joins TRBV5-4 to TRBJ2-1; weak D call: TRBD2 (5 bases). With 3 bases removed from V and 5 bases from J, the gap between germline ends came to 6 bases. The CDR3 loop spans 12 amino acids. Germline V gene data show CDR1 as SGHNT and CDR2 as YYREEE (reference sequence). The CDR3 loop is CASSSLDNEQFF. The CDR3 coding sequence is TGTGCCAGCAGCTCACTAGACAATGAGCAGTTCTTC.

The genes are TRBV7-9 and TRBJ2-1; the D is unclear. CDR1 is SEHNR, CDR2 FQNEAQ, per germline (reference sequence). The CDR3 is 14 residues long. V gave up 7 bases and J gave up 0 bases, with 10 bases separating them. DNA of the CDR3: TGTGCCAGCAAGCCGCCGAGCTCCTACAATGAGCAGTTCTTC. This codes for CASKPPSSYNEQFF.

V is TRBV5-1 and J is TRBJ1-5, with 7 bases fitting TRBD1. Germline V lookup: CDR1 SGHRS, CDR2 YFSETQ. The J segment lost 1 base and the V segment lost 4 bases, leaving 5 bases of the junction unmatched. The length of the CDR3 is 15 residues. The CDR3 DNA follows: TGCGCCAGCAGCGTGGGGACAGCGAGCAATCAGCCCCAGCATTTT. This translates into CASSVGTASNQPQHF.

On this clonotype itself: The junction differs from germline at one of its ends, possibly a read error. This sequence joins TRBV28 and TRBJ1-4; no clear D. CDR3 size: 17 residues. Looked up from germline, CDR1 is MDHEN and CDR2 is SYDVKM. The CDR3 sequence: CSSSLWPGFATNEKLFF. CDR3 in DNA: TGTTCCAGCAGTTTATGGCCAGGCTTCGCAACTAATGAAAAACTGTTTTTT.

The sample holds a few counts of this clonotype. The rearrangement links TRBV7-2 to TRBJ1-2; D is uncertain. Germline lookup yields CDR1 SGHTA and CDR2 FQGNSA. The CDR3 spans 14 residues. The V end lost 1 base, the J end lost 4 bases, and 10 bases lay between the germline ends. The CDR3 sequence is CASSLGTTSYGYTF. Here the CDR3 DNA reads TGTGCCAGCAGCTTAGGGACGACAAGCTATGGCTACACCTTC.

This chain links TRBV15 with TRBJ2-5; 8 positions agree with TRBD1. Trimming at V came to 1 base and at J to 3 bases, leaving 4 bases not matched to a gene. The CDR3 is 15 amino acids. CDR1 LNHNV and CDR2 YYDKDF come from the germline V gene (reference sequence). CDR3 bases: TGTGCCACCAGCAGAGCAGACAGGGGCGAAGAGACCCAGTACTTC. Translation gives CATSRADRGEETQYF.

About this clonotype itself: Because the CDR3's place on the DNA is in doubt, the DNA is left out and the CDR3 is given as listed by TCRdb. This rearrangement joins TRBV21-1 to TRBJ1-4; the DNA was not compared with TRBD1, the D call given in the table. TRBV21-1 is annotated as a pseudogene. The length of the CDR3 is 16 amino acids, counting both ends. CDR3 region: CASSPTWAGLMKNCFF.

This sequence joins TRBV28 and TRBJ1-1; D remains ambiguous. The CDR3 contains 11 residues. Germline V gene data show CDR1 as MDHEN and CDR2 as SYDVKM. Trimming cost V 7 bases and J 9 bases, with 12 bases left between them. DNA for the CDR3: TGTGCCAGCACTTATGCAGACAAAGCTTTCTTT. Translating gives CASTYADKAFF.

This clonotype was counted at least ten times. The chain carries TRBV7-9 and TRBJ2-3, with D hard to call. The CDR3 covers 14 residues. The germline V gene encodes CDR1 SEHNR and CDR2 FQNEAQ (reference sequence). V lost 5 bases and J lost 2, with 11 bases in between. The CDR3 bases are TGTGCCAGCAGCCTGGGTCTCAACACAGATACGCAGTATTTT. Protein: CASSLGLNTDTQYF.

The chain couples TRBV20-1 to TRBJ1-5, with D hard to call. V was shortened by 3 bases and J by 3 bases, with 9 bases between the two germline ends. CDR1 and CDR2 (germline): DFQATT, SNEGSKA (reference sequence). The CDR3 is 13 amino acids. The CDR3 region has the DNA TGCAGTGCTAGCCTAAAGACCAATCAGCCCCAGCATTTT. This translates into CSASLKTNQPQHF.

This clonotype has a handful of counts. This chain joins TRBV20-1 and TRBJ1-2, with a possible D match to TRBD1 (5 bases). V lost 5 bases, J lost 6 bases, and 13 bases lay in between. The CDR3 has 12 amino acids. Germline CDR1 is DFQATT and CDR2 is SNEGSKA (reference sequence). The CDR3, as DNA: TGCAGTGCTGCCCAGGGAACCGATGGCTACACCTTC. It specifies CSAAQGTDGYTF.

This clonotype occurred a few times. The rearrangement joins TRBV7-3 to TRBJ2-1; 10 bases agree with TRBD2. CDR3 size: 14 residues. The germline CDR1 and CDR2 sequences are SGHTA and FQGTGA. The trim removed 9 bases at V and 5 bases at J, leaving 7 bases unmatched. CDR3 in DNA: TGTGCCAGTAGAACTAGCGGGGATAACAATGAGCAGTTCTTC. It specifies CASRTSGDNNEQFF.

This rearrangement joins TRBV6-2 or TRBV6-3 to TRBJ2-3; D is undetermined. The CDR3 extends over 16 amino acids. Germline CDR1 MNHEY, CDR2 SVGEGT. Trimming pared 2 bases from V and 3 bases from J, leaving 15 bases between. CDR3: CASSYSTLLGTDTQYF. Written as DNA, the CDR3 is TGTGCCAGCAGTTACAGCACCCTCCTTGGAACAGATACGCAGTATTTT.

Remarks on this clonotype: A read error may explain this, as a much larger clone is one base away. The genes are TRBV7-6 and TRBJ2-3; possibly TRBD2 for D (6 bases). V was cut by 7 bases and J by 4 bases, with 15 bases left in between. The CDR3 is 14 residues long. Germline lookup yields CDR1 SGHVS and CDR2 FNYEAQ. The CDR3 DNA sequence: TGTGCCAGCACCTCCGGGACTCCTTCAGATACGCAGTATTTT. Translating gives CASTSGTPSDTQYF.

In DNA, the CDR3 is TGTGCCATCAGTGAGTTTCCAGGGGAAGGCGGGGAGCTGTTTTTT. Protein: CAISEFPGEGGELFF. This sequence joins TRBV10-3 and TRBJ2-2; tentatively, D is TRBD1 (6 bases). V lost 1 base to trimming and J lost 7 bases, with 13 bases between them. The CDR3 extends over 15 amino acids. CDR1 is ENHRY, CDR2 SYGVKD, per germline.

The chain recombines TRBV7-2 with TRBJ1-1, with D unresolved. V dropped 6 bases and J dropped 3 bases, with 14 bases sitting between them. The CDR3 loop spans 14 amino acids. Germline V lookup: CDR1 SGHTA, CDR2 FQGNSA. This CDR3 reads CASRSWGRYTEAFF. CDR3 DNA sequence: TGTGCCAGCAGAAGTTGGGGTCGTTACACTGAAGCTTTCTTT.

There are a few counts of this clonotype. This chain's CDR3 is CASTYGGSSYNEQFF. As DNA, the CDR3 is TGTGCCAGCACCTACGGGGGGAGCTCCTACAATGAGCAGTTCTTC. This chain links TRBV27 with TRBJ2-1; 7 bases line up with TRBD2. This CDR3 has 15 residues. Trimming at V came to 7 bases and at J to 0 bases, leaving 6 bases not matched to a gene. CDR1 is MNHEY, CDR2 SMNVEV, per germline (reference sequence).